This T cell receptor (beta chain) was sequenced during a study of regulatory dendritic cells for organ transplantation. Clones were read by immunoSEQ multiplex PCR, and TCRdb kept only the in-frame ones, dropping some. The sample has about 20,000 clones, over 75% seen once. Sorted subsets were CFSE-labeled and cultured four to six days with allogeneic dendritic cells. For this clone: Antigen: not known.

Trimming shortened V by 1 base and J by 4 bases, and 4 bases separated the two germline ends. CDR3 length: 13 residues. CDR1 LGHNA and CDR2 YNFKEQ come from the germline V gene. Sequences were obtained from naive CD4+ T cells from blood cultured with dendritic cells. Subset described: CD45RA+ naive T cells. This receptor was taken from a human donor in good health. V gene TRBV4-2 combines with J gene TRBJ2-2, with D uncertain. The CDR3 protein is CASSQGTTGELFF. The CDR3 DNA sequence: TGTGCCAGCAGCCAAGGTACCACCGGGGAGCTGTTTTTT.